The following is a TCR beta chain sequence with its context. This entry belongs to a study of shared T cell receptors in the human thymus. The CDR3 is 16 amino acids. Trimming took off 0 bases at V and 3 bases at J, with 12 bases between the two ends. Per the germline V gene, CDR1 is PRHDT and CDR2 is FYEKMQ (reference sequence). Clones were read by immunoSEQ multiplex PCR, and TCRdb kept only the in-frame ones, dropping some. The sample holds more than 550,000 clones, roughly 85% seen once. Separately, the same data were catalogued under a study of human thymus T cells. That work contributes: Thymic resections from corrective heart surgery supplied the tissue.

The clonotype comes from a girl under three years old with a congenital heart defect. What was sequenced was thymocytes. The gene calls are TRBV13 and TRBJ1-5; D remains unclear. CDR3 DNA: TGTGCCAGCAGCTTAGGCCCCGACACCTCCAATCAGCCCCAGCATTTT. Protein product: CASSLGPDTSNQPQHF.